This TCR beta chain derives from a study of pediatric ulcerative colitis. Profiled with immunoSEQ multiplex PCR; TCRdb holds only in-frame clones, not every one. Of tens of thousands of clones in the sample, 80% to 90% were seen once. Losses at the gene ends were 1 base for V and 5 bases for J; bases not matched to a gene: 2. The CDR3 runs 15 residues. CDR1 and CDR2 from the germline V gene are SGHTA and FQGNSA. Points from the study as a whole: Repertoires came from total lymphocyte DNA, so rare subsets like regulatory T cells may be missed. Two rectal clonotypes were found only in ulcerative colitis patients, all of them. Blood-rectal clonal overlap within each person was significantly higher in ulcerative colitis patients than controls.

On this clone itself: Antigen unknown.

This receptor was taken from a boy aged 10-17 years who was a control in a study of pediatric ulcerative colitis. The chain carries TRBV7-2 and TRBJ2-7, with 13 bases lining up with TRBD2. Sequencing was done on a sample of blood. The CDR3: CASSLGGTSGNEQYF. In DNA, the CDR3 is TGTGCCAGCAGCTTAGGGGGGACTAGCGGGAACGAGCAGTACTTC. Looking up the rest from reference TRBV7-2 and TRBJ2-7 gives the full variable domain: GAGVSQSPSNKVTEKGKDVELRCDPISGHTALYWYRQSLGQGLEFLIYFQGNSAPDKSGLPSDRFSAERTGGSVSTLTIQRTQQEDSAVYLCASSLGGTSGNEQYFGPGTRLTVT.